The present T cell receptor beta chain was sequenced within a study of T cell changes during pregnancy in multiple sclerosis (dated by TCRdb to between 2018 and 2021). Regarding the research as a whole: The study looked at changes in the T cell repertoire across pregnancy in women with multiple sclerosis.

To note about this clone: Which antigen it targets is not known. Base qualities are not provided; no much larger clone lies one nucleotide away.

Library preparation used the immunoSEQ multiplex PCR assay. Sourced from immuneACCESS, this table was stored by TCRdb with only in-frame sequences that have V and J called. A share of the clones is absent; for the studies checked, an unresolved V gene accounts for under half, and the remainder has no known explanation. Across this sample there are approximately 32,000 clones, with about 91% seen only once. The top ten hold under 12% of the sample. Sample: CD8+ T cells from peripheral blood mononuclear cells, taken in the second trimester of pregnancy. This receptor was identified in a female donor with multiple sclerosis, enrolled in a pregnancy study.

The DNA is TGTGCCAGCACCACAGAGGGCTGGACTGAAGCTTTCTTT. This yields the protein CASTTEGWTEAFF. Recombination linked TRBV28 to TRBJ1-1, with no confident D gene call. The cysteine opens and the phenylalanine closes a CDR3 of 13 amino acids. Kept here is only the CDR3 DNA, which spans 39 bases and is read in frame from base 1. The trim is 7 bases for V and 5 bases for J, with a gap of 14 bases between the germline ends. Taken from the germline V gene, the CDR1 and CDR2 loops are MDHEN and SYDVKM.